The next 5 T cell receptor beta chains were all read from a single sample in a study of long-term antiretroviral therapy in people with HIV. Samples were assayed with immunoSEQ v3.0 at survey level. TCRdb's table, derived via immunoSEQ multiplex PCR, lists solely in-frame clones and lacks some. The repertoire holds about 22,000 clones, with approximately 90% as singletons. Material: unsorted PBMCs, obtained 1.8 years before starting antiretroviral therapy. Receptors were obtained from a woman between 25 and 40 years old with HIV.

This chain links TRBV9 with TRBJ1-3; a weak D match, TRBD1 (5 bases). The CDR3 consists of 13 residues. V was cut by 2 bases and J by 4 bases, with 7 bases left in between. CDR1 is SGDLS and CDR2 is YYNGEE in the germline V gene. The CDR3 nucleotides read TGTGCCAGCAGCGTTGGGGGAGGAAACACCATATATTTT. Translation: CASSVGGGNTIYF.

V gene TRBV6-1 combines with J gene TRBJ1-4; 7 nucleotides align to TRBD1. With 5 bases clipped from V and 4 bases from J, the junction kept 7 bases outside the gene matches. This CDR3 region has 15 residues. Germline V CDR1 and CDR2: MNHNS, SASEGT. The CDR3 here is CASSSKGQSNEKLFF. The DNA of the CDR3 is TGTGCCAGCAGTTCGAAGGGACAGAGTAATGAAAAACTGTTTTTT.

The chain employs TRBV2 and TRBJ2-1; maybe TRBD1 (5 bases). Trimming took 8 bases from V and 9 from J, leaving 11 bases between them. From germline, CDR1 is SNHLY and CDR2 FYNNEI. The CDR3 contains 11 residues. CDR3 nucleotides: TGTGCCAGCTTCGATAGGGGTGAGCAGTTCTTC. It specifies CASFDRGEQFF.

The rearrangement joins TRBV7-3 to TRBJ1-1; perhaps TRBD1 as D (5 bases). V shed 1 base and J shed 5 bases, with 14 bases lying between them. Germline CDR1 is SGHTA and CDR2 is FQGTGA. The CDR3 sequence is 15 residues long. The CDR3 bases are TGTGCCAGCAGCTTAAACGCAGGGACTCGTACTGAAGCTTTCTTT. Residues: CASSLNAGTRTEAFF.

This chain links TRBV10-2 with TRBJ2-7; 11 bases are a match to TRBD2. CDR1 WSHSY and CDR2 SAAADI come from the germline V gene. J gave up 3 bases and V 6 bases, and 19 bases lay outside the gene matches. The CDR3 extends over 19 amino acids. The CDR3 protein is CASRGEDASGGPPYYEQYF. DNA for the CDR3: TGCGCCAGCAGAGGAGAGGATGCTAGCGGGGGGCCGCCGTACTACGAGCAGTACTTC.